The text below deals with one T cell receptor (beta chain). These data belong to a study of shared clonotypes between healthy human individuals. The data were produced by immunoSEQ multiplex PCR, yet TCRdb's version contains in-frame clones alone and is incomplete. The sample has 600,000 or so clones, approximately 95% seen once. CD45RO-negative cells were positively selected for CCR7, leaving out terminally differentiated effector memory CD45RA+ cells. Germline CDR1 and CDR2: SGHKS and YYEKEE (reference sequence). The germline V and J ends were trimmed by 1 base and 0 bases, with 11 bases remaining between them. This CDR3 contains 16 residues.

Material: naive CD8+ T cells sorted from blood. The receptor was derived from a woman in her twenties or thirties in good health. The J gene is TRBJ2-1, the V gene TRBV5-5; no clear D gene. Here the CDR3 DNA reads TGTGCCAGCAGCTTGAAGGCGGATGACTCCTACAATGAGCAGTTCTTC. Translated: CASSLKADDSYNEQFF.